The rows below give T cell receptor beta chains drawn from one sample of a study of T cell responses to AZD1222 COVID-19 vaccine. Clones were sequenced by immunoSEQ multiplex PCR, and TCRdb holds only the in-frame ones, with some missing. This sample has 4,000 to 5,000 clones, with 89% found just once. Sequences were derived from peripheral blood, sampled 28 days after the second AZD1222 dose. The receptors shown here come from an adult who received the AZD1222 COVID-19 vaccine. Each CDR3 is given with its conserved first and last residue.

CDR3 length	V gene	J gene	CDR3 protein
13	TRBV5-4	TRBJ1-2	CASSKTTNYGYTF
16	TRBV9	TRBJ2-7	CASSVGLWGESGEQYF
16	TRBV6-5	TRBJ1-6	CASSFSWGTANSPLHF
13	TRBV4-3	TRBJ2-7	CASSEGLLYEQYF
17	TRBV28	TRBJ1-3	CASSSLWGQSSGNTIYF
13	TRBV6-6	TRBJ2-2	CASSLTRPGELFF
15	TRBV3-1/TRBV3-2	TRBJ2-4	CASSQGGRAKNIQYF
17	TRBV5-5	TRBJ1-2	CASSLGGPAGGNGGYTF
13	TRBV11-2	TRBJ2-1	CASSSGAYNEQFF
13	TRBV23-1	TRBJ1-1	CASSQLTGGEAFF
15	TRBV11-2	TRBJ1-2	CASSSPGQYNYGYTF
14	TRBV28	TRBJ1-5	CASSLWTGYQPQHF